The 18 T cell receptor beta chains reported below all come from one sample, sequenced in a study of cytomegalovirus exposure and HLA in healthy donors. Vbeta (60) and Jbeta (13) primers were used in the PCR. The protocol was immunoSEQ multiplex PCR, while the TCRdb copy is restricted to in-frame clones and leaves out a portion. The table has some 140,000 clones, approximately 64% seen once. The sequenced sample was PBMCs. Receptors were obtained from a woman in her 40s in good health and CMV-seronegative.

J is TRBJ1-4 and V is TRBV2; 7 bases are shared with TRBD1. With 6 bases clipped from V and 7 bases from J, the junction kept 11 bases outside the gene matches. This CDR3 has 15 amino acids. Germline CDR1 is SNHLY and CDR2 is FYNNEI. CDR3 amino acids: CASRKEGARFEKLFF. DNA for the CDR3: TGTGCCAGCAGGAAGGAGGGGGCGCGCTTTGAAAAACTGTTTTTT.

The chain recombines TRBV5-1 with TRBJ2-7, with TRBD1 matching 8 bases. The germline gives CDR1 SGHRS, CDR2 YFSETQ. The CDR3 loop spans 13 amino acids. With V trimmed by 4 bases and J by 4 bases, 4 bases remained unmatched. The CDR3 sequence is CASSARQGYEQYF. The CDR3 coding sequence is TGCGCCAGCAGCGCCCGACAGGGGTACGAGCAGTACTTC.

The J gene is TRBJ1-1, the V gene TRBV6-1; no reliable D call. This CDR3 is built from 13 residues. Trimming cost V 5 bases and J 7 bases, with 14 bases left between them. The germline CDR1 and CDR2 sequences are MNHNS and SASEGT. The DNA for the CDR3 is TGTGCCAGCAGTCAGAAGAGAGGTGGTGAAGCTTTCTTT. Translation: CASSQKRGGEAFF.

V and J are TRBV29-1 and TRBJ2-7; TRBD1 agrees at 7 bases. Trimming at V came to 6 bases and at J to 4 bases, leaving 9 bases not matched to a gene. Germline-derived CDR1 and CDR2 are SQVTM and ANQGSEA. The CDR3 is 13 amino acids. The CDR3: CSVGNRGAYEQYF. In DNA, the CDR3 is TGCAGCGTGGGGAACAGGGGTGCGTACGAGCAGTACTTC.

This clone was observed a handful of times. The genes are TRBV4-1 and TRBJ1-4; 8 nucleotides align to TRBD1. V lost 1 base, J lost 7 bases, and 8 bases stayed unmatched. The germline V gene has CDR1 MGHRA and CDR2 YSYEKL. This CDR3 spans 16 amino acids. CDR3: CASSQGRTGRFEKLFF. CDR3 in DNA: TGCGCCAGCAGCCAAGGTCGGACAGGGCGCTTTGAAAAACTGTTTTTT.

The V gene is TRBV10-2, the J gene TRBJ2-7; TRBD2 matches at 7 bases. Germline-derived CDR1 and CDR2 are WSHSY and SAAADI. The J segment lost 2 bases and the V segment lost 6 bases, leaving 13 bases of the junction unmatched. The CDR3 consists of 16 residues. The DNA for the CDR3 is TGCGCCAGCAGCCATGACGCGGGGGATCAGGCCTACGAGCAGTACTTC. This sequence encodes CASSHDAGDQAYEQYF.

This chain joins TRBV5-1 and TRBJ2-1, with a weak D call TRBD2 (6 bases). This CDR3 spans 14 amino acids. Germline-derived CDR1 and CDR2 are SGHRS and YFSETQ. With 0 bases removed from V and 12 bases from J, the gap between germline ends came to 16 bases. CDR3 loop: CASSLEEAGTGQFF. For the CDR3, the DNA is TGCGCCAGCAGCTTGGAGGAGGCGGGGACCGGGCAGTTCTTC.

The V call is TRBV4-2, the J call TRBJ2-1, with 7 bases matching TRBD1. Germline V lookup: CDR1 LGHNA, CDR2 YNFKEQ. Trimming removed 0 bases from V and 3 bases from J; junction bases left unmatched: 5. The CDR3 covers 16 residues. The CDR3 coding sequence is TGTGCCAGCAGCCAAGATAAGGCAGGGGGCTACAATGAGCAGTTCTTC. Protein sequence: CASSQDKAGGYNEQFF.

This chain connects TRBV28 to TRBJ1-6; the D is unclear. Trimming removed 3 bases at V and 10 bases at J, with 19 bases between. The CDR3 covers 16 residues. Looked up from germline, CDR1 is MDHEN and CDR2 is SYDVKM. CDR3 nucleotide sequence: TGTGCCAGCAGTTTCCTCGCGGCGAAGGGAGGGTCACCCCTCCACTTT. Translating gives CASSFLAAKGGSPLHF.

The chain couples TRBV18 to TRBJ1-1, with D possibly TRBD1 on 6 matching bases. Trimming removed 1 base from V and 4 bases from J, with 10 bases in between. The CDR3 has 14 residues. CDR1 KGHSH and CDR2 LQKENI come from the germline V gene. The CDR3: CASSPLNRATEAFF. CDR3 DNA sequence: TGTGCCAGCTCACCACTAAACAGGGCCACTGAAGCTTTCTTT.

This clone showed up just once. The chain combines TRBV2 with TRBJ1-2; D unclear. Trimming removed 0 bases from V and 3 bases from J, with 17 bases in between. Germline loops: CDR1 SNHLY, CDR2 FYNNEI. There are 17 residues in the CDR3. Here the CDR3 reads CASSEAGQATPYYGYTF. The DNA of the CDR3 is TGTGCCAGCAGTGAAGCAGGTCAGGCCACCCCCTACTATGGCTACACCTTC.

This chain joins TRBV28 and TRBJ2-2, with no clear D. Germline assignment: CDR1 MDHEN and CDR2 SYDVKM. V shed 3 bases and J shed 1 base, with 12 bases lying between them. CDR3 size: 16 residues. The CDR3 loop is CASSFRTVRNTGELFF. The CDR3 DNA reads as TGTGCCAGCAGTTTTAGAACAGTGAGGAACACCGGGGAGCTGTTTTTT.

The CDR3 here is CASSSGGAGELFF. The DNA of the CDR3 is TGCGCCAGCAGTAGCGGGGGGGCCGGGGAGCTGTTTTTT. This sequence joins TRBV10-1 and TRBJ2-2; 10 bases map to TRBD2. V dropped 5 bases and J dropped 6; count of bases not matched to a gene: 0. Germline-derived CDR1 and CDR2 are WNHNN and SYGVQD (reference sequence). This CDR3 region has 13 residues.

The rearrangement uses TRBV10-3 and TRBJ1-3; weak D call: TRBD1 (6 bases). Germline V CDR1 and CDR2: ENHRY, SYGVKD. V lost 1 base, J lost 2 bases, and 12 bases lay in between. The CDR3 has 16 residues. CDR3 DNA: TGTGCCATCAGTGAGTACCACAGGGATACTGGAAACACCATATATTTT. Amino acid sequence: CAISEYHRDTGNTIYF.

The rearrangement joins TRBV7-3 to TRBJ1-2; TRBD1 is a possible D gene (5 bases). The V end lost 2 bases, the J end lost 2 bases, and 18 bases lay between the germline ends. Germline assignment: CDR1 SGHTA and CDR2 FQGTGA. The CDR3 sequence is 17 residues long. The CDR3 reads CASSLDPGTGRNYGYTF. CDR3 sequence (DNA): TGTGCCAGCAGCTTAGACCCCGGGACTGGAAGGAACTATGGCTACACCTTC.

This clone was detected only a few times. The chain combines TRBV5-1 with TRBJ2-1; tentatively, D is TRBD1 (6 bases). CDR1 is SGHRS and CDR2 is YFSETQ in the germline V gene. This CDR3 is 13 amino acids long. The V gene lost 1 base and the J gene lost 10 bases, with 12 bases spanning the gap. CDR3 residues: CASSLSTGYEQFF. The CDR3 coding sequence is TGCGCCAGCAGCTTGAGTACAGGGTACGAGCAGTTCTTC.

The chain employs TRBV5-1 and TRBJ1-6; 8 bases line up with TRBD1. CDR3 length: 16 residues. Unmatched junction bases numbered 8, after V lost 2 bases and J lost 7 bases. Germline V CDR1 and CDR2: SGHRS, YFSETQ. CDR3 residues: CASSFTGGNENSPLHF. The CDR3 DNA sequence: TGCGCCAGCAGCTTTACAGGGGGGAATGAAAATTCACCCCTCCACTTT.

This clone was seen only once. This chain connects TRBV27 to TRBJ1-2; no firm D call. The CDR3 contains 17 residues. The germline V gene has CDR1 MNHEY and CDR2 SMNVEV (reference sequence). The germline V and J ends were trimmed by 6 bases and 4 bases, with 24 bases remaining between them. DNA for the CDR3: TGTGCCAGCAGGACCCCGGGAGCACTCGGTGTTGCCTATGGCTACACCTTC. Protein: CASRTPGALGVAYGYTF.